The clone carrying this TCR beta chain was seen many times. Using its own MiXCR run on the reads, TCRdb lists one record per CDR3 protein. The sample lists a few hundred thousand distinct CDR3 sequences; roughly 29% were seen once. This entry is derived from a study of T cell repertoires in cytomegalovirus infection. The CDR3 is made up of 15 amino acids. V was shortened by 1 base and J by 10 bases, with 16 bases between the two germline ends. CDR1 is SGHTA and CDR2 is FQGNSA in the germline V gene. The gene calls are TRBV7-2 and TRBJ1-4; D might be TRBD1 (5 bases). The clonotype originates from a human donor in good health (CMV status not recorded). Some clones in this sample may be carry-over from other donors' samples. The sequencing input was PBMCs. CDR3 sequence reads: CASSLGPGRGGKLFF. CDR3 in DNA: TGTGCCAGCAGCTTAGGGCCAGGGAGAGGTGGAAAACTGTTTTTT. The full variable domain, rest sourced from reference TRBV7-2 and TRBJ1-4, is GAGVSQSPSNKVTEKGKDVELRCDPISGHTALYWYRQSLGQGLEFLIYFQGNSAPDKSGLPSDRFSAERTGGSVSTLTIQRTQQEDSAVYLCASSLGPGRGGKLFFGSGTQLSVL.